The entry below describes one T cell receptor beta chain. Between the trimmed V and J ends, which lost 4 bases and 10 bases, there was a span of 15 bases. The germline gives CDR1 SGHNT, CDR2 YYREEE (reference sequence). The CDR3 sequence is 13 residues long. The record originates from a study of cytomegalovirus exposure and HLA in healthy donors. PCR primers comprised 60 Vbeta and 13 Jbeta primers. The protocol was immunoSEQ multiplex PCR, while the TCRdb copy is restricted to in-frame clones and leaves out a portion. The sample lists around 220,000 clones; approximately 79% were seen once. This TCR derives from a girl aged 2-10 years in good health and CMV-seronegative. The chain carries TRBV5-4 and TRBJ2-1; possible D gene TRBD1, 6 bases. Sequencing was done on a sample of PBMCs. The CDR3: CASSHPGQEEQFF. The DNA of the CDR3 is TGTGCCAGCAGCCACCCGGGACAAGAGGAGCAGTTCTTC.